The 11 T cell receptor beta chains below come from one sample, sequenced in a study of cytomegalovirus exposure and HLA in healthy donors. Researchers ran the PCR with 60 Vbeta and 13 Jbeta primers. Assay: immunoSEQ multiplex PCR; the TCRdb copy retains only in-frame clones and omits some. The repertoire includes more than 90,000 clones, 76% of them detected once, and roughly 2% sits in the top ten. Sequencing was carried out using PBMCs. These receptors all come from a man aged 40-55 years in good health and CMV-seronegative.

This clone was picked up one time. This sequence joins TRBV19 and TRBJ1-1, with D possibly being TRBD1 (5 bases). V lost 7 bases to trimming and J lost 6 bases, with 21 bases between them. Germline-derived CDR1 and CDR2 are LNHDA and SQIVND (reference sequence). CDR3 length: 15 residues. The CDR3 reads CASIQLGGATAEAFF. The CDR3 coding sequence is TGTGCCAGTATTCAGTTGGGGGGAGCGACCGCTGAAGCTTTCTTT. The complete variable domain, with remaining parts taken from reference TRBV19 and TRBJ1-1, reads DGGITQSPKYLFRKEGQNVTLSCEQNLNHDAMYWYRQDPGQGLRLIYYSQIVNDFQKGDIAEGYSVSREKKESFPLTVTSAQKNPTAFYLCASIQLGGATAEAFFGQGTRLTVV.

The genes are TRBV5-6 and TRBJ1-1; 8 positions agree with TRBD1. This CDR3 comprises 14 residues. Looked up from germline, CDR1 is SGHDT and CDR2 is YYEEEE. V shed 2 bases, J shed 5 bases, and the junction held 5 bases outside the gene matches. CDR3 DNA: TGTGCCAGCAGCTTCAGGGGGCTGTGGACTGAAGCTTTCTTT. Its protein is CASSFRGLWTEAFF.

The chain has TRBV21-1 and TRBJ2-5; TRBD1, the table's D call, lacks a check against the DNA. The J call may be incorrect, as the DNA end agrees better with TRBJ2-7. TRBV21-1 is marked as a pseudogene. The CDR3 consists of 17 residues. The CDR3 nucleotides are TGTGCCAGCAGAACGATCCGTGGGGCCCCAAGAACCTACGAGCAGTACTTC. It translates to CASRTIRGAPRTYEQYF.

The rearrangement joins TRBV7-8 to TRBJ1-1, with 8 bases that match TRBD1. The CDR3 totals 14 residues. The V gene's germline CDR1 is SGHVS and CDR2 FQNEAQ. The J segment lost 4 bases and the V segment lost 5 bases, leaving 6 bases of the junction unmatched. CDR3 loop: CASSPIRGPTEAFF. CDR3 coding DNA: TGTGCCAGCAGCCCCATCAGGGGGCCCACTGAAGCTTTCTTT.

The J gene is TRBJ1-1, the V gene TRBV5-1, with 9 bases that match TRBD1. The CDR3 is made up of 16 amino acids. Germline CDR1 and CDR2: SGHRS and YFSETQ. J gave up 1 base and V 4 bases, and 8 bases lay outside the gene matches. CDR3 residues: CASSREVGQGNTEAFF. CDR3 bases: TGCGCCAGCAGCCGTGAAGTGGGACAGGGGAACACTGAAGCTTTCTTT.

The rearrangement links TRBV18 to TRBJ1-1; D not resolved. The CDR3 is made up of 15 amino acids. The V and J ends lost 3 bases and 0 bases respectively, with 11 bases between them. From germline, CDR1 is KGHSH and CDR2 LQKENI. CDR3 sequence (DNA): TGTGCCAGCTCACCTATTCTCCCTATGAACACTGAAGCTTTCTTT. Amino acids: CASSPILPMNTEAFF.

The chain recombines TRBV4-3 with TRBJ2-1, with D possibly TRBD2 on 6 matching bases. V was cut by 0 bases and J by 9 bases, with 12 bases left in between. The germline V gene encodes CDR1 LGHNA and CDR2 YSLEER. The CDR3 consists of 14 residues. The CDR3 sequence: CASSQETGVGEQFF. Here the CDR3 DNA reads TGCGCCAGCAGCCAAGAAACGGGGGTGGGTGAGCAGTTCTTC.

This clone was seen a single time. The CDR3 nucleotides are TGTGCCAGCAGTTCCTTGGGGGTAGCGGGGGGGGGCTACAATGAGCAGTTCTTC. Translated: CASSSLGVAGGGYNEQFF. The V call is TRBV28, the J call TRBJ2-1, with TRBD2 matching over 11 bases. The CDR3 runs 18 residues. Germline V gene sequence: CDR1 MDHEN, CDR2 SYDVKM. The V and J ends lost 4 bases and 3 bases, in that order; junction bases with no gene match: 11.

The genes are TRBV7-9 and TRBJ2-1; D might be TRBD2 (5 bases). Germline assignment: CDR1 SEHNR and CDR2 FQNEAQ (reference sequence). V was clipped by 1 base and J by 2 bases, with 12 bases between them. There are 16 residues in the CDR3. DNA for the CDR3: TGTGCCAGCAGCTTAGGTACGGGGATCCCCTACAATGAGCAGTTCTTC. Its translation: CASSLGTGIPYNEQFF.

The rearrangement uses TRBV14 and TRBJ1-1, with D tentatively TRBD1 (6 bases). Trimming removed 5 bases at V and 1 base at J, with 17 bases between. Germline V CDR1 and CDR2: SGHDN, FVKESK. This CDR3 spans 16 amino acids. The CDR3 region has the DNA TGTGCCAGCAGCGACTTCCGGGACATACCGAACACTGAAGCTTTCTTT. This gives the protein CASSDFRDIPNTEAFF.

In this sample, this clone turned up a few times. The chain couples TRBV7-2 to TRBJ1-2; 7 bases fit TRBD1. Trimming removed 3 bases from V and 2 bases from J; junction bases left unmatched: 6. Germline V lookup: CDR1 SGHTA, CDR2 FQGNSA. There are 15 residues in the CDR3. The CDR3 sequence is CASSFLDRVNYGYTF. CDR3 in DNA: TGTGCCAGCAGCTTTTTAGACAGGGTCAACTATGGCTACACCTTC.